This paragraph covers one T cell receptor beta chain sequence. Its antigen is still unknown. Measured with immunoSEQ multiplex PCR; TCRdb has only the in-frame clones, and not every one. The profile covers 30,000 to 45,000 clones, with around nine tenths appearing a single time and roughly 7.7% taken by the ten largest. This sample was included in a study of PD-1 blockade in classical Hodgkin lymphoma. Points from the study as a whole: Differences between repertoires have undefined causes, possibly disease activity or prior therapy. Complete responders matched newly diagnosed patients in baseline diversity.

All the patients suffered relapse after autologous stem cell transplantation, and brentuximab vedotin exposure differed. The CDR3 spans 14 residues. J gave up 6 bases and V 9 bases, and 10 bases lay outside the gene matches. Germline V CDR1 and CDR2: KGHSH, LQKENI. The J gene is TRBJ1-5, the V gene TRBV18, with 8 bases lining up with TRBD1. Sequences were derived from peripheral blood mononuclear cells (PBMCs), sampled before the second cycle of nivolumab. The receptor was derived from a human donor with classical Hodgkin lymphoma. The DNA for the CDR3 is TGTGCCAGTTCCACGACAGGGGCACGTCAGCCCCAGCATTTT. It yields the protein CASSTTGARQPQHF.